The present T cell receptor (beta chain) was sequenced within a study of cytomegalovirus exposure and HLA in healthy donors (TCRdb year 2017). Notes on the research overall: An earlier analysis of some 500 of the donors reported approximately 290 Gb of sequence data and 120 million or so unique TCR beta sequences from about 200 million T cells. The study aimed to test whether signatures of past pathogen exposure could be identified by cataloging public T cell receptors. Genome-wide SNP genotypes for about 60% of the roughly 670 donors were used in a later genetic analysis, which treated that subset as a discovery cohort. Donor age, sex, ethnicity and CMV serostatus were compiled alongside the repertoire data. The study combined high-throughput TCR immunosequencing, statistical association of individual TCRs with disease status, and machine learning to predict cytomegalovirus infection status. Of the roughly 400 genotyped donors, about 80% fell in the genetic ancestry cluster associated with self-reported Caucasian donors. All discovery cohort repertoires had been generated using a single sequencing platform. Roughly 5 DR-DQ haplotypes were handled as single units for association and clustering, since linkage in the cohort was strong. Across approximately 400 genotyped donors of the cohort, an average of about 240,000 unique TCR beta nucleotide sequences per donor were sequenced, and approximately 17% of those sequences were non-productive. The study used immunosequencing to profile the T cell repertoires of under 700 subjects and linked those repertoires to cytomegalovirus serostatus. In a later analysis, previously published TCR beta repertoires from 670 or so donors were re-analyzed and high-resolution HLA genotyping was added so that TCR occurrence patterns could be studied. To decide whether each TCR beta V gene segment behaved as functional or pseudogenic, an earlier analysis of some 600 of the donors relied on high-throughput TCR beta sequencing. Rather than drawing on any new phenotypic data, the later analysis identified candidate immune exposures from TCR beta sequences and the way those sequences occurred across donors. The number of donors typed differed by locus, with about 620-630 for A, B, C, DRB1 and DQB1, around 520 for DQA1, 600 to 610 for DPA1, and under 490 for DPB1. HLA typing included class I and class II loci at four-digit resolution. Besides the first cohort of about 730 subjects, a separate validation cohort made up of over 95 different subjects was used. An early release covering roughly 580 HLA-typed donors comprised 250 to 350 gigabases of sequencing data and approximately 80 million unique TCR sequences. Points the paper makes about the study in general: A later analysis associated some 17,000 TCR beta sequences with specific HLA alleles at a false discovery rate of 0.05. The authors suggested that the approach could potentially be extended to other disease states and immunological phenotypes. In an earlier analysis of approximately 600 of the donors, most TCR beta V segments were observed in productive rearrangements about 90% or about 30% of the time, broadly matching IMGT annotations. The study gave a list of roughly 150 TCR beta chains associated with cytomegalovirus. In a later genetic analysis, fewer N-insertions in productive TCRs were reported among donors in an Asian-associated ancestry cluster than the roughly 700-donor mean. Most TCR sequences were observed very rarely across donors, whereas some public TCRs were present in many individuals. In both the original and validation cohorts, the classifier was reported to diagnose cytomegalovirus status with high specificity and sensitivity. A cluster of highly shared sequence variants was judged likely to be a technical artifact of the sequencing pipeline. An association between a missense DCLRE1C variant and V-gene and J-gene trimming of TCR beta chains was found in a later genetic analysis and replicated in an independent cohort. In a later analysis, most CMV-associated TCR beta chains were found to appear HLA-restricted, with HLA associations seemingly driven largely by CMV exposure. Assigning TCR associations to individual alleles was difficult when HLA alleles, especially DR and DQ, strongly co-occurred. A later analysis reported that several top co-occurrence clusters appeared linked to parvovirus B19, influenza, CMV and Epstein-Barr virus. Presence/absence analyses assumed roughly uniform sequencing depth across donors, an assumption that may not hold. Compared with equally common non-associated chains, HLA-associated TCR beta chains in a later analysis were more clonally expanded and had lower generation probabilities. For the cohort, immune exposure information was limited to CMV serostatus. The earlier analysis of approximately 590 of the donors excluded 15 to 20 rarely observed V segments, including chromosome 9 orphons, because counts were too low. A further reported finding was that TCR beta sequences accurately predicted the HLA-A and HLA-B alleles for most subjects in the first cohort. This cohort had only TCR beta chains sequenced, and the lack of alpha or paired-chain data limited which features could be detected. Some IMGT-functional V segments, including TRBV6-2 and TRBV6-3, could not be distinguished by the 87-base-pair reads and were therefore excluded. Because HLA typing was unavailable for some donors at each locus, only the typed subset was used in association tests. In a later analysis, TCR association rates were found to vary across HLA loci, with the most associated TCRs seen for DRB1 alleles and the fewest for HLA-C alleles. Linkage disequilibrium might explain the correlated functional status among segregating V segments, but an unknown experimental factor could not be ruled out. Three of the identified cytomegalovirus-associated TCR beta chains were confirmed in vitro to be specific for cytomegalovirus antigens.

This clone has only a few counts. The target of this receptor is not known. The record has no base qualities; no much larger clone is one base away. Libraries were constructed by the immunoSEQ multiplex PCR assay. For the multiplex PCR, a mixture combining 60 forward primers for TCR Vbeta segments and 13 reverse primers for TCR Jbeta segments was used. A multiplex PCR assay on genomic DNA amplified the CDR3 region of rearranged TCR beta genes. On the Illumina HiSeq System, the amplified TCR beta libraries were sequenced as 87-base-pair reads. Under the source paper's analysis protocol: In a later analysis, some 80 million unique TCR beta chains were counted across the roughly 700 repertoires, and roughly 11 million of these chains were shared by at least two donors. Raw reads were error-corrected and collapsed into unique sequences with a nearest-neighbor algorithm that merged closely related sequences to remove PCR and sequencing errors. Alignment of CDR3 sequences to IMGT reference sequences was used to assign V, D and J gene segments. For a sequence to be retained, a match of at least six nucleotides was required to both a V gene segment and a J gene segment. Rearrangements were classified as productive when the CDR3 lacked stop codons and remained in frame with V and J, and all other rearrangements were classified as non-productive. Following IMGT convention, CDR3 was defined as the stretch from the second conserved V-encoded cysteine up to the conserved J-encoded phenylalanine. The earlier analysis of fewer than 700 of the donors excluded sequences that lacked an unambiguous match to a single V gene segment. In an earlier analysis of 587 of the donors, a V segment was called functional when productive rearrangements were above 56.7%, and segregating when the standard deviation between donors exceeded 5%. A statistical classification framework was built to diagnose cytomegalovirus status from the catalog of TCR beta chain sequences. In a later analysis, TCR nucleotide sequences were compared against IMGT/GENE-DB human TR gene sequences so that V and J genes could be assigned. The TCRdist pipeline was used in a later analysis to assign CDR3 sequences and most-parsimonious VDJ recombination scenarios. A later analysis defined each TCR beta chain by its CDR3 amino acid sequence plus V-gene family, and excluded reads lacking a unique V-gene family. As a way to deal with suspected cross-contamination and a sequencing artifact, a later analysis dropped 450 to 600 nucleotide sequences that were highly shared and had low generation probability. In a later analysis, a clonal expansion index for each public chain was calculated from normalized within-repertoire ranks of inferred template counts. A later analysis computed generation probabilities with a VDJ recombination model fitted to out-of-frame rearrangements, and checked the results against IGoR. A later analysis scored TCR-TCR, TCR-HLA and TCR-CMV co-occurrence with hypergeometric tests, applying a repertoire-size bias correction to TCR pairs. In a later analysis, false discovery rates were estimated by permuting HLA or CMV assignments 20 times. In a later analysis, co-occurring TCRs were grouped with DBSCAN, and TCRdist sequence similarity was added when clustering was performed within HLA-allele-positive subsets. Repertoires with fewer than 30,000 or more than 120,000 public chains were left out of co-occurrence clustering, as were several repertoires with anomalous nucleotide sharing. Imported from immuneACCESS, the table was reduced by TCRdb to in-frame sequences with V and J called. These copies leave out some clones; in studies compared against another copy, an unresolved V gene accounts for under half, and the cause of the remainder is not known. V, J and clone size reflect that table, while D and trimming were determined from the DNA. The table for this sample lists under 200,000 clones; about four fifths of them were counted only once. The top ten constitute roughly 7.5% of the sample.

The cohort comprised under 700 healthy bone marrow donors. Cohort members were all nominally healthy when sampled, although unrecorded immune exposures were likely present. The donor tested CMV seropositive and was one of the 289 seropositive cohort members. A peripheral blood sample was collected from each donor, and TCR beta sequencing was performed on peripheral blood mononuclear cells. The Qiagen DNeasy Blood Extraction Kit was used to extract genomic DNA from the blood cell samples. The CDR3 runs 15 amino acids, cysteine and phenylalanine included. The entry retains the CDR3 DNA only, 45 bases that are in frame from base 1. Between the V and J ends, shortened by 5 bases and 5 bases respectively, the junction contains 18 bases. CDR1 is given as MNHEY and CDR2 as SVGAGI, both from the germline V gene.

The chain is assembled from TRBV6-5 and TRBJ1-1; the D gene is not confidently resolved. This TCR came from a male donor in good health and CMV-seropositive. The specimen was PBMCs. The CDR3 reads CASSLRIDPGTEAFF. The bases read TGTGCCAGCAGTCTCCGAATTGATCCGGGGACTGAAGCTTTCTTT.